The rows below give T cell receptor beta chains drawn from one sample of a study of technical replicates of blood from a few donors. Data came from immunoSEQ multiplex PCR; TCRdb stores just in-frame clones and leaves some out. The table includes approximately 100,000 clones, roughly 95% detected once. Sequencing was carried out using T cells isolated from PBMCs. The receptors here all came from a human donor in good health. The CDR3 runs from the conserved cysteine through the conserved F or W. D genes are given only for firm matches. Rows may omit the clone size; those that give it use once, few, many or a size class.

TRBV5-6	-	TRBJ1-1	-	CASSLGETGYYDTEAFF	TGTGCCAGCAGCTTGGGGGAAACAGGGTATTACGACACTGAAGCTTTCTTT
TRBV7-9	-	TRBJ2-1	-	CASSPLHVVGRNEQFF	TGTGCCAGCAGCCCCTTGCATGTTGTGGGGAGGAATGAGCAGTTCTTC
TRBV4-1	TRBD1	TRBJ2-1	-	CASSQDRTGGVEQFF	TGCGCCAGCAGCCAAGATAGGACAGGGGGCGTTGAGCAGTTCTTC
TRBV27	TRBD2	TRBJ2-5	once	CASSLGGGTWETQYF	TGTGCCAGCAGTTTAGGCGGGGGGACGTGGGAGACCCAGTACTTC
TRBV30	TRBD1	TRBJ2-1	-	CARSRDRGYEQFF	TGTGCCAGAAGCCGAGACAGGGGATATGAGCAGTTCTTC
TRBV10-2	-	TRBJ2-5	-	CASSVLLETQYF	TGCGCCAGCAGTGTACTTTTGGAGACCCAGTACTTC
TRBV13	-	TRBJ2-2	once	CASSSRNRGGNTGELFF	TGTGCCAGCAGCTCCCGCAACAGGGGAGGGAACACCGGGGAGCTGTTTTTT
TRBV1	-	TRBJ2-5	-	CTSSQESFQRGGETQYF	TGCACCAGCAGCCAAGAAAGTTTCCAGCGGGGCGGGGAGACCCAGTACTTC
TRBV25-1	-	TRBJ2-7	-	CASSEHGVSPEQYF	TGTGCCAGCAGTGAGCACGGAGTATCTCCTGAGCAGTACTTC
TRBV14	-	TRBJ2-1	-	CASSQVLNSPYNEQFF	TGTGCCAGCAGCCAAGTTTTGAATAGCCCCTACAATGAGCAGTTCTTC
TRBV18	-	TRBJ2-7	-	CASSPRGYEQYF	TGTGCCAGCTCACCTAGGGGATACGAGCAGTACTTC
TRBV7-8	TRBD2	TRBJ2-3	-	CASSADSGRSTDTQYF	TGTGCCAGCAGCGCAGATAGCGGGAGGAGCACAGATACGCAGTATTTT
TRBV4-1	TRBD2	TRBJ2-1	-	CASSRGTSDYNEQFF	TGCGCCAGCAGCCGTGGGACTAGCGATTACAATGAGCAGTTCTTC
TRBV27	TRBD2	TRBJ2-1	-	CASSLFSGGANEQFF	TGTGCCAGCAGTTTATTTTCGGGAGGGGCCAATGAGCAGTTCTTC
TRBV5-1	TRBD1	TRBJ2-5	-	CASSFRGLPSQETQYF	TGCGCCAGCAGCTTCAGGGGGCTACCATCCCAAGAGACCCAGTACTTC
TRBV18	TRBD2	TRBJ2-3	-	CASSPGGGVTDTQYF	TGTGCCAGCTCACCAGGCGGGGGGGTCACAGATACGCAGTATTTT
TRBV7-9	TRBD1	TRBJ2-7	-	CASSWPGQGAYEQYF	TGTGCCAGCAGCTGGCCGGGACAGGGGGCCTACGAGCAGTACTTC
TRBV30	-	TRBJ1-2	-	CAWSSNYGYTF	TGTGCCTGGAGCTCTAACTATGGCTACACCTTC
TRBV5-1	-	TRBJ2-6	-	CASSFIGNPSGANVLTF	TGCGCCAGCAGCTTCATCGGGAACCCCTCTGGGGCCAACGTCCTGACTTTC
TRBV6-5	-	TRBJ1-1	-	CASSSTGMVNTEAFF	TGTGCCAGCAGTTCTACAGGTATGGTGAACACTGAAGCTTTCTTT
TRBV20-1	-	TRBJ1-2	-	CSPNEGIGYTF	TGCAGCCCTAACGAGGGAATTGGCTACACCTTC
TRBV18	TRBD1	TRBJ2-5	-	CASSPRGGTGGRETQYF	TGTGCCAGCTCACCAAGAGGGGGGACAGGGGGTCGAGAGACCCAGTACTTC
TRBV14	-	TRBJ1-1	-	CASSRMGTTNTEAFF	TGTGCCAGCAGCCGGATGGGGACAACGAACACTGAAGCTTTCTTT
TRBV5-1	-	TRBJ2-7	-	CASSFGQNNYEQYF	TGCGCCAGCAGCTTTGGACAAAATAACTACGAGCAGTACTTC
TRBV6-5	-	TRBJ1-2	-	CASSYSDRNYGYTF	TGTGCCAGCAGTTACTCGGACAGAAACTATGGCTACACCTTC
TRBV2	-	TRBJ1-2	-	CASSLGESDYTF	TGTGCCAGCAGTCTGGGCGAGAGTGACTACACCTTC
TRBV7-2	-	TRBJ1-2	-	CASSFIGYGYTF	TGTGCCAGCAGCTTCATCGGCTATGGCTACACCTTC
TRBV6-1	TRBD1	TRBJ1-1	-	CASGSRDRGWTEAFF	TGTGCCAGCGGGAGTCGGGACAGGGGATGGACTGAAGCTTTCTTT
TRBV9	TRBD2	TRBJ2-2	-	CASSGREGNTGELFF	TGTGCCAGCAGCGGACGGGAGGGTAACACCGGGGAGCTGTTTTTT
TRBV2	-	TRBJ1-6	-	CASMATRREFNSPLHF	TGTGCCAGCATGGCAACCAGGCGAGAGTTTAATTCACCCCTCCACTTT
TRBV6-1	TRBD1	TRBJ2-7	-	CASSDREYEQYF	TGTGCCAGCAGCGACAGGGAGTACGAGCAGTACTTC
TRBV4-1	TRBD1	TRBJ1-3	-	CASSRGTGAGNTIYF	TGCGCCAGCAGCCGAGGGACAGGCGCTGGAAACACCATATATTTT
TRBV28	-	TRBJ2-3	-	CASSGSSTDTQYF	TGTGCCAGTAGCGGCTCCAGCACAGATACGCAGTATTTT
TRBV9	TRBD1	TRBJ1-2	-	CASSVVGTGVGYTF	TGTGCCAGCAGCGTGGTAGGGACAGGGGTAGGCTACACCTTC
TRBV4-1	TRBD1	TRBJ1-5	-	CASSQPLRGNRGQPQHF	TGCGCCAGCAGCCAACCCCTAAGGGGTAACAGGGGCCAGCCCCAGCATTTT
TRBV28	TRBD2	TRBJ2-7	-	CASSLTSGAPPRQYF	TGTGCCAGCAGTTTAACTAGCGGGGCCCCTCCAAGGCAGTACTTC
TRBV30	TRBD1	TRBJ1-2	-	CAWRGDRDDGYTF	TGTGCCTGGAGGGGAGACAGGGATGATGGCTACACCTTC
TRBV5-6	-	TRBJ2-2	once	CASSLVGLKGKTGELFF	TGTGCCAGCAGCTTGGTTGGGTTGAAGGGGAAAACCGGGGAGCTGTTTTTT
TRBV28	-	TRBJ2-1	-	CASSPADRGVYNEQFF	TGTGCCAGCAGTCCCGCTGACAGAGGCGTTTACAATGAGCAGTTCTTC
TRBV5-8	-	TRBJ2-2	once	CASSLYFGLNTGELFF	TGTGCCAGCAGCTTGTACTTTGGTTTAAACACCGGGGAGCTGTTTTTT
TRBV28	-	TRBJ1-3	-	CASSLEVLSGRNTIYF	TGTGCCAGCAGTTTAGAAGTCCTCTCGGGTCGAAACACCATATATTTT
TRBV15	TRBD1	TRBJ2-5	once	CATSPDRGRETQYF	TGTGCCACCAGCCCTGACAGGGGGCGAGAGACCCAGTACTTC